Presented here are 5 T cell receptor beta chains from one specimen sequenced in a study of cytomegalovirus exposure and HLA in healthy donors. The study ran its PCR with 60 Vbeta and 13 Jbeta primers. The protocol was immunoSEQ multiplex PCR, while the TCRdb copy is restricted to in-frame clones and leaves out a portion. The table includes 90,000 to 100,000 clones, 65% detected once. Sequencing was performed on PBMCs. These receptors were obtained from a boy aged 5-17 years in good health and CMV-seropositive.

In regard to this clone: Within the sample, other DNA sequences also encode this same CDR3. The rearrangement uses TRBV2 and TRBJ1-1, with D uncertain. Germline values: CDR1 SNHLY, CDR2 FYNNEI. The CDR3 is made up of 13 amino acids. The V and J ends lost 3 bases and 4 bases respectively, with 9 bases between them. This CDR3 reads CASSDGVGTEAFF. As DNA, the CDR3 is TGTGCCAGCAGTGACGGAGTAGGCACTGAAGCTTTCTTT.

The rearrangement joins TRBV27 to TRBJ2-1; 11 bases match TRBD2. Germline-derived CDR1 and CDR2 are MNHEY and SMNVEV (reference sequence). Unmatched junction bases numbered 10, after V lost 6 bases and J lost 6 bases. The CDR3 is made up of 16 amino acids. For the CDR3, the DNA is TGTGCCAGCAGAACCCTTATAGCGGGAGGGGGCAATGAGCAGTTCTTC. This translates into CASRTLIAGGGNEQFF.

The CDR3 region has the DNA TGTGCCAGCAGCCCCTCCGGGACAGGAGCCTACGAGCAGTACTTC. Amino acid sequence: CASSPSGTGAYEQYF. The rearrangement links TRBV7-6 to TRBJ2-7, with TRBD1 matching over 8 bases. The CDR3 length is 15 residues. From germline, CDR1 is SGHVS and CDR2 FNYEAQ. V lost 5 bases to trimming and J lost 2 bases; unmatched junction nucleotides: 8.

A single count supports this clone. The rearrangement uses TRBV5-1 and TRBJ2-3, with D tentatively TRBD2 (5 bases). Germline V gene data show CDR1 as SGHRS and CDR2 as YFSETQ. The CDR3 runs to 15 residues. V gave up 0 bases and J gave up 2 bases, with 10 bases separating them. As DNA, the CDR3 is TGCGCCAGCAGCTTGGTTGAGCGGATCACAGATACGCAGTATTTT. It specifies CASSLVERITDTQYF.

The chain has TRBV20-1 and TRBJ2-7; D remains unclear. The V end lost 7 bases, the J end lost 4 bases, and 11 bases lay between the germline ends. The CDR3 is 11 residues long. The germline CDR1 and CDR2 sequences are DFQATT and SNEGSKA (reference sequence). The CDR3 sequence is CSVAKLYEQYF. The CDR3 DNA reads TGCAGTGTAGCAAAACTTTACGAGCAGTACTTC.